Listed here are 18 T cell receptor gamma chains from one sample, sequenced in a study of Vδ1+ human thymocytes. Findings and limits, study-wide: Thymic TRG and TRD repertoires appeared highly polyclonal, with Gaussian CDR3 length distributions.

Sequences come from RNA converted to cDNA by reverse transcription. The CDR3 regions were amplified by multiplex PCR from V-gene primers to a constant-region primer. TCRdb re-analyzed the multiplex PCR reads via CATT. Here the sample spans more than 9,000 gamma-chain clones, around 40% being singletons. No antigen is known for these receptors. The sequencing sample was made of Vdelta1+ gamma-delta thymocytes from the thymus. Subset indicated: FACS-sorted CD3+ TCRalphabeta- TCRVdelta1+ TCRVdelta2- thymocytes. Receptor source: a boy under two years old who had congenital heart surgery.

Of note for this clone: A much larger clone sits a single nucleotide away, making a read error possible. The chain carries TRGV3 and TRGJ1 or TRGJ2. No J gene is reported in TCRdb; it was inferred here by comparing the DNA with germline. V lost 0 bases and J lost 7; bases outside the gene matches: 3. The CDR3 is 12 amino acids. Germline CDR1 is VTNTFY and CDR2 is YDVSTARD (reference sequence). The CDR3 protein is CATWDRPYKKLF. CDR3 sequence (DNA): TGTGCCACCTGGGACAGGCCGTATAAGAAACTCTTT.

The chain joins TRGV9 to TRGJ1 or TRGJ2. The CDR3 runs to 11 residues. Germline loops: CDR1 GITISATS, CDR2 ISYDGTV (reference sequence). J lost 8 bases, V lost 2 bases, and 3 bases had no gene match. The CDR3 spells CALWEGHKKLF. The CDR3 nucleotides are TGTGCCTTGTGGGAGGGTCATAAGAAACTCTTT.

The rearrangement links TRGV8 to TRGJ1 or TRGJ2. TCRdb records no J gene; here it was assigned by comparing the DNA to germline. Losses at the gene ends were 3 bases for V and 0 bases for J; bases not matched to a gene: 8. The CDR3 spans 15 residues. Germline CDR1 is VENAVY and CDR2 is YDSYNSRV. This CDR3 reads CATWDGAANYYKKLF. The CDR3 DNA sequence: TGTGCCACCTGGGATGGGGCGGCGAATTATTATAAGAAACTCTTT.

V usage is TRGV9 and J usage is TRGJP2. The CDR3 runs 15 residues. Germline-derived CDR1 and CDR2 are GITISATS and ISYDGTV (reference sequence). J gave up 0 bases and V 0 bases, and 1 base lay outside the gene matches. The CDR3 nucleotides are TGTGCCTTGTGGGAGGTGGATAGTAGTGATTGGATCAAGACGTTT. The encoded protein is CALWEVDSSDWIKTF.

This clone came up a few times. The chain carries TRGV9 and TRGJP2. Germline V gives CDR1 GITISATS, CDR2 ISYDGTV (reference sequence). The CDR3 is 13 amino acids. Losses at the gene ends were 10 bases for V and 4 bases for J; bases not matched to a gene: 9. Here the CDR3 DNA reads TGTGCCTTCCCCCGAGCTAGTGATTGGATCAAGACGTTT. The encoded protein is CAFPRASDWIKTF.

About this clone itself: One end of the junction fails to match germline, which may point to a read error. This chain connects TRGV2 to TRGJ1 or TRGJ2. Looked up from germline, CDR1 is EGSNGY and CDR2 is YDSYNSKV. CDR3 length: 9 amino acids. The CDR3 bases are TGTGCCACCTCGGACGAGAAACTCTTT. This codes for CATSDEKLF.

The chain joins TRGV9 to TRGJ1 or TRGJ2. TCRdb lists no J gene, so it was determined here by aligning the DNA to germline. This CDR3 region has 12 residues. CDR1 is GITISATS, CDR2 ISYDGTV, per germline (reference sequence). The V gene end was trimmed by 2 bases and the J gene end by 11 bases; junction bases not matched to a gene: 9. CDR3 coding DNA: TGTGCCTTGTGGGAGGGAGGGGACGAGAAACTCTTT. It yields the protein CALWEGGDEKLF.

This clone has just a few counts. The V call is TRGV4, the J call TRGJ1 or TRGJ2. There are 12 residues in the CDR3. The V gene end was trimmed by 3 bases and the J gene end by 5 bases; junction bases not matched to a gene: 4. Germline CDR1 is EGSTGY and CDR2 is YDSYTSSV. The CDR3: CATWDYDYKKLF. CDR3 nucleotides: TGTGCCACCTGGGATTATGATTATAAGAAACTCTTT.

With respect to this clone: This may arise from a read error, as a much more abundant clone is one base away. The gene calls are TRGV5 and TRGJ1 or TRGJ2. TCRdb gives no J gene; it was assigned here by matching the DNA to germline. This CDR3 is 11 amino acids long. Germline V gene sequence: CDR1 VINAFY, CDR2 YDVSNSKD. CDR3 bases: TGTGCCACCTGGAATCATTATAAGAAACTCTTT. Its protein product is CATWNHYKKLF.

This clone has a handful of counts. The chain carries TRGV3 and TRGJ1 or TRGJ2. In germline, CDR1 is VTNTFY, CDR2 YDVSTARD (reference sequence). The CDR3 is 12 amino acids. Trimming cost V 5 bases and J 10 bases; bases outside gene matches: 11. CDR3 loop: CATWGREGKKLF. CDR3 coding DNA: TGTGCCACCTGGGGACGTGAAGGAAAGAAACTCTTT.

J is TRGJ1 or TRGJ2 and V is TRGV4. The CDR3 is 13 amino acids. Unmatched junction bases numbered 6, after V lost 4 bases and J lost 3 bases. Germline-derived CDR1 and CDR2 are EGSTGY and YDSYTSSV. This chain's CDR3 is CATWELLYYKKLF. CDR3 nucleotides: TGTGCCACCTGGGAGCTACTTTATTATAAGAAACTCTTT.

This clone has a handful of counts. The sample has other DNA sequences that encode this CDR3 too. V gene TRGV9 combines with J gene TRGJ1 or TRGJ2. With 0 bases clipped from V and 6 bases from J, the junction kept 5 bases outside the gene matches. The CDR3 runs to 13 residues. In germline, CDR1 is GITISATS, CDR2 ISYDGTV (reference sequence). As DNA, the CDR3 is TGTGCCTTGTGGGAGGTGCAACGTTATAAGAAACTCTTT. Translated, it gives CALWEVQRYKKLF.

Only one count was recorded for this clone. This sequence joins TRGV3 and TRGJ1 or TRGJ2. TCRdb gives no J gene; it was assigned here by matching the DNA to germline. CDR1 VTNTFY and CDR2 YDVSTARD come from the germline V gene (reference sequence). CDR3 length: 14 amino acids. After removal of 5 bases from V and 5 bases from J, the junction contained 12 bases not matched to a gene. CDR3 sequence (DNA): TGTGCCACCTGGGTCCCCCCCGAAAATTATAAGAAACTCTTT. This gives the protein CATWVPPENYKKLF.

This chain joins TRGV5 and TRGJ1 or TRGJ2. The J gene was missing in TCRdb and was found by matching the end of the DNA to germline. CDR3 size: 14 residues. The germline CDR1 and CDR2 sequences are VINAFY and YDVSNSKD. V shed 1 base and J 3 bases; nucleotides not matched to a gene: 6. This CDR3 reads CATWDSQSYYKKLF. CDR3 nucleotide sequence: TGTGCCACCTGGGACAGCCAGAGTTATTATAAGAAACTCTTT.

Points on this clone: Different DNA sequences within this sample yield the same CDR3. The chain combines TRGV9 with TRGJ1 or TRGJ2. The CDR3 runs to 15 residues. The J segment lost 0 bases and the V segment lost 0 bases, leaving 5 bases of the junction unmatched. Germline CDR1 is GITISATS and CDR2 is ISYDGTV (reference sequence). CDR3: CALWEVRPNYYKKLF. The DNA for the CDR3 is TGTGCCTTGTGGGAGGTGCGCCCGAATTATTATAAGAAACTCTTT.

The V gene is TRGV3, the J gene TRGJ1 or TRGJ2. Looked up from germline, CDR1 is VTNTFY and CDR2 is YDVSTARD (reference sequence). The CDR3 runs to 15 residues. V trimming: 1 base; J trimming: 3 bases; junction bases outside the gene matches: 9. The CDR3 loop reads CATWDSQVIYYKKLF. The DNA for the CDR3 is TGTGCCACCTGGGACAGTCAGGTAATTTATTATAAGAAACTCTTT.

This clone was detected only once. This chain joins TRGV2 and TRGJ1 or TRGJ2. No J gene was available from TCRdb, and it was assigned here by a germline match of the DNA. V shed 5 bases and J 0 bases; nucleotides not matched to a gene: 13. This CDR3 contains 16 residues. Germline V CDR1 and CDR2: EGSNGY, YDSYNSKV. The DNA for the CDR3 is TGTGCCACCTGGGGTATTAGGTACTCGAATTATTATAAGAAACTCTTT. This sequence encodes CATWGIRYSNYYKKLF.

As concerns this clone: Distinct nucleotide sequences in the sample also encode this CDR3. The rearrangement links TRGV4 to TRGJ1 or TRGJ2. TCRdb gives no J gene; it was assigned here by matching the DNA to germline. This CDR3 contains 13 residues. From germline, CDR1 is EGSTGY and CDR2 YDSYTSSV. The V segment lost 0 bases and the J segment 7 bases; nucleotides outside the gene matches: 6. The chain's CDR3 is CATWDGPGYKKLF. In DNA form, the CDR3 reads TGTGCCACCTGGGATGGGCCCGGATATAAGAAACTCTTT.